This passage covers 13 T cell receptor beta chains from one sample sequenced in a study of cytomegalovirus exposure and HLA in healthy donors. The study ran its PCR with 60 Vbeta and 13 Jbeta primers. Sequencing used immunoSEQ multiplex PCR; TCRdb keeps in-frame clones, though not all of them. The table lists about 110,000 clones, more than 60% of them singletons. Sequencing used PBMCs. These receptors were taken from a female donor in good health and CMV-seropositive.

The chain has TRBV5-4 and TRBJ1-1; maybe TRBD1 (5 bases). The CDR3 totals 15 residues. The germline V gene has CDR1 SGHNT and CDR2 YYREEE (reference sequence). The ends were cut back, 5 bases at V and 3 bases at J, with 17 bases in the middle. The CDR3 here is CASRSDRPLYTEAFF. CDR3 DNA sequence: TGTGCCAGCAGAAGCGACAGACCGTTGTACACTGAAGCTTTCTTT.

CDR3 region: CASSPRAGTYNEQFF. CDR3 bases: TGTGCCAGCAGTCCCCGGGCGGGGACCTACAATGAGCAGTTCTTC. The chain carries TRBV6-6 and TRBJ2-1; tentatively, D is TRBD2 (6 bases). Trimming cost V 5 bases and J 2 bases, with 13 bases left between them. There are 15 residues in the CDR3. CDR1 and CDR2 (germline): MNHNY, SVGAGI (reference sequence).

The chain carries TRBV28 and TRBJ2-3; 7 bases line up with TRBD2. CDR1 and CDR2 from the germline V gene are MDHEN and SYDVKM. This CDR3 is 15 amino acids long. Trimming at V came to 7 bases and at J to 5 bases, leaving 12 bases not matched to a gene. CDR3 nucleotide sequence: TGTGCCAGCATAAGAACTAGCGCGCGTAGAGATACGCAGTATTTT. This translates into CASIRTSARRDTQYF.

This chain joins TRBV6-5 and TRBJ1-4; D is unresolved. This CDR3 comprises 14 residues. Germline lookup yields CDR1 MNHEY and CDR2 SVGAGI. The V gene lost 0 bases and the J gene lost 7 bases, with 9 bases spanning the gap. CDR3 sequence reads: CASSYSPQVEKLFF. In DNA form, the CDR3 reads TGTGCCAGCAGTTACTCGCCCCAGGTTGAAAAACTGTTTTTT.

V usage is TRBV18 and J usage is TRBJ2-1; D is uncertain. Germline CDR1 is KGHSH and CDR2 is LQKENI. This CDR3 spans 13 amino acids. Trimming took off 3 bases at V and 8 bases at J, with 11 bases between the two ends. The CDR3 nucleotides read TGTGCCAGCTCACCTTTTTCTAGTGATGAGCAGTTCTTC. It translates to CASSPFSSDEQFF.

This clone appeared a single time. V is TRBV7-9 and J is TRBJ2-1, with 16 bases aligning to TRBD2. The junction had 7 bases not matched to a gene; V was cut back by 5 bases and J by 0 bases. The CDR3 loop spans 19 amino acids. Per the germline V gene, CDR1 is SEHNR and CDR2 is FQNEAQ (reference sequence). CDR3 sequence: CASSLGTSGRAGSYNEQFF. CDR3 DNA sequence: TGTGCCAGCAGCCTTGGGACTAGCGGGAGGGCCGGCTCCTACAATGAGCAGTTCTTC.

This chain connects TRBV27 to TRBJ1-1; 7 bases map to TRBD1. Per the germline V gene, CDR1 is MNHEY and CDR2 is SMNVEV (reference sequence). The CDR3 is 14 amino acids. V trimming: 6 bases; J trimming: 1 base; junction bases outside the gene matches: 5. As DNA, the CDR3 is TGTGCCAGCAGAATAGACAGGGCGAACACTGAAGCTTTCTTT. This gives the protein CASRIDRANTEAFF.

This clone appeared a few times. The chain recombines TRBV2 with TRBJ2-3; 8 bases are a match to TRBD2. This CDR3 contains 14 residues. The V gene's germline CDR1 is SNHLY and CDR2 FYNNEI. After removal of 8 bases from V and 0 bases from J, the junction contained 4 bases not matched to a gene. The CDR3 spells CASVAGLSTDTQYF. The DNA of the CDR3 is TGTGCCAGCGTAGCGGGACTGAGCACAGATACGCAGTATTTT.

V usage is TRBV19 and J usage is TRBJ2-7; maybe TRBD2 (6 bases). Trimming stripped 3 bases from V and 0 bases from J, with 12 bases between. The CDR3 runs 15 residues. In germline, CDR1 is LNHDA, CDR2 SQIVND (reference sequence). CDR3 region: CASSMRTTGSYEQYF. CDR3 nucleotides: TGTGCCAGTAGTATGAGGACTACCGGCTCCTACGAGCAGTACTTC.

The J gene is TRBJ1-2, the V gene TRBV6-1; 7 bases align to TRBD1. Per the germline V gene, CDR1 is MNHNS and CDR2 is SASEGT. The CDR3 consists of 13 residues. V was clipped by 6 bases and J by 2 bases; unmatched bases: 3. The CDR3 region has the DNA TGTGCCAGCAGGTTACAGGGGAACTATGGCTACACCTTC. Protein product: CASRLQGNYGYTF.

The J gene is TRBJ1-5, the V gene TRBV6-1, with 8 bases lining up with TRBD1. Germline loops: CDR1 MNHNS, CDR2 SASEGT. After removal of 5 bases from V and 4 bases from J, the junction contained 7 bases not matched to a gene. The CDR3 loop spans 15 amino acids. The CDR3 loop reads CASSMTGQVNQPQHF. In DNA, the CDR3 is TGTGCCAGCAGTATGACGGGACAGGTTAATCAGCCCCAGCATTTT.

This clone was detected once. The chain employs TRBV9 and TRBJ2-5; 8 bases align to TRBD2. The ends lost 0 bases at V and 5 bases at J; junction bases unmatched: 15. The CDR3 has 18 residues. The germline V gene encodes CDR1 SGDLS and CDR2 YYNGEE. The CDR3 bases are TGTGCCAGCAGCGTAGCAGCCTCGGGAGGGAGTAATACGGAGACCCAGTACTTC. Its protein product is CASSVAASGGSNTETQYF.

The CDR3 loop is CASSLGGVGDTQYF. The CDR3 DNA reads TGCGCCAGCAGCTTAGGGGGCGTGGGAGATACGCAGTATTTT. The rearrangement links TRBV5-1 to TRBJ2-3; 7 nucleotides agree with TRBD1. V was clipped by 2 bases and J by 5 bases; unmatched bases: 5. Germline V lookup: CDR1 SGHRS, CDR2 YFSETQ. CDR3 length: 14 residues.